Below, 21 T cell receptor beta chains from the same sample are listed, as sequenced in a study of identifying expanded T cells in peripheral blood. Libraries were prepared by immunoSEQ multiplex PCR; TCRdb keeps only in-frame clonotypes and omits some of them. The table includes approximately 100,000 clones, 85% to 90% detected once. The sequencing input was blood. These receptors were obtained from a person aged 18-69 years in good health.

CDR3 DNA: TGTGCCTGGAGACAGGGGACCTACGAGCAGTACTTC. Encoded protein: CAWRQGTYEQYF. This chain connects TRBV30 to TRBJ2-7; 7 bases fit TRBD1. The CDR3 sequence is 12 residues long. V trimming: 3 bases; J trimming: 2 bases; junction bases outside the gene matches: 1. CDR1 GTSNPN and CDR2 SVGIG come from the germline V gene (reference sequence).

The CDR3 DNA sequence: TGTGCCACTCGGGCCGGGACCGAGACCCAGTACTTC. It encodes CATRAGTETQYF. V usage is TRBV19 and J usage is TRBJ2-5; D assignment may be TRBD1 or TRBD2 (5 bases each). Germline V gene data show CDR1 as LNHDA and CDR2 as SQIVND (reference sequence). V lost 10 bases to trimming and J lost 5 bases, with 14 bases between them. This CDR3 contains 12 residues. The complete variable domain, with remaining parts taken from reference TRBV19 and TRBJ2-5, reads DGGITQSPKYLFRKEGQNVTLSCEQNLNHDAMYWYRQDPGQGLRLIYYSQIVNDFQKGDIAEGYSVSREKKESFPLTVTSAQKNPTAFYLCATRAGTETQYFGPGTRLLVL.

The chain joins TRBV5-4 to TRBJ2-3; 9 bases are shared with TRBD2. Losses at the gene ends were 0 bases for V and 5 bases for J; bases not matched to a gene: 10. CDR3 length: 17 amino acids. Per germline, CDR1 SGHNT and CDR2 YYREEE (reference sequence). The chain's CDR3 is CASSLGSGGLQGDTQYF. In DNA form, the CDR3 reads TGTGCCAGCAGCTTGGGCAGCGGGGGGCTCCAGGGAGATACGCAGTATTTT.

V is TRBV7-9 and J is TRBJ1-4; 10 bases match TRBD1. The V segment lost 6 bases and the J segment 6 bases; nucleotides outside the gene matches: 7. The CDR3 consists of 15 residues. The germline CDR1 and CDR2 sequences are SEHNR and FQNEAQ (reference sequence). CDR3 protein: CASRADRGDYEKLFF. As DNA, the CDR3 is TGTGCCAGCAGGGCGGACAGGGGGGACTATGAAAAACTGTTTTTT.

The V call is TRBV5-4, the J call TRBJ2-7, with D perhaps matching TRBD1 or TRBD2 (5 bases each). Looked up from germline, CDR1 is SGHNT and CDR2 is YYREEE (reference sequence). V lost 4 bases to trimming and J lost 3 bases, with 14 bases between them. There are 14 residues in the CDR3. Here the CDR3 DNA reads TGTGCCAGCAGCGTAGGTTTGGGGGTCTACGAGCAGTACTTC. Its protein is CASSVGLGVYEQYF. The full variable domain, in which reference TRBV5-4 and TRBJ2-7 provide the parts outside the CDR3, is ETGVTQSPTHLIKTRGQQVTLRCSSQSGHNTVSWYQQALGQGPQFIFQYYREEENGRGNFPPRFSGLQFPNYSSELNVNALELDDSALYLCASSVGLGVYEQYFGPGTRLTVT.

Worth noting for this clone: The sample contains more than one DNA sequence encoding this CDR3. The rearrangement uses TRBV30 and TRBJ2-5, with 13 nucleotides matching TRBD2. The V gene's germline CDR1 is GTSNPN and CDR2 SVGIG (reference sequence). V shed 4 bases, J shed 8 bases, and the junction held 4 bases outside the gene matches. The CDR3 spans 13 residues. CDR3 sequence: CAWTTSGRSTQYF. In DNA form, the CDR3 reads TGTGCCTGGACGACTAGCGGGAGGAGCACCCAGTACTTC.

This chain connects TRBV9 to TRBJ2-3, with a possible D match to TRBD2 (6 bases). Germline assignment: CDR1 SGDLS and CDR2 YYNGEE. Trimming took off 2 bases at V and 6 bases at J, with 10 bases between the two ends. The CDR3 consists of 13 residues. CDR3 loop: CASSVSREDTQYF. In DNA form, the CDR3 reads TGTGCCAGCAGCGTCTCCCGGGAGGATACGCAGTATTTT.

This chain joins TRBV9 and TRBJ2-1; 8 bases map to TRBD2. Trimming at V came to 0 bases and at J to 0 bases, leaving 11 bases not matched to a gene. The CDR3 has 19 residues. Germline V CDR1 and CDR2: SGDLS, YYNGEE. This CDR3 is CASSVAWAREDHSYNEQFF. The CDR3 nucleotides are TGTGCCAGCAGCGTAGCATGGGCGCGGGAGGACCACTCCTACAATGAGCAGTTCTTC.

The CDR3 DNA is TGCGCCAGCAGCCCGACTAGCGAATTGAAGACCCAGTACTTC. It is translated as CASSPTSELKTQYF. The chain couples TRBV5-1 to TRBJ2-5; 8 bases line up with TRBD2. This CDR3 has 14 amino acids. V shed 4 bases, J shed 6 bases, and the junction held 8 bases outside the gene matches. Germline CDR1 and CDR2: SGHRS and YFSETQ.

A word on this clone: Other DNA sequences in the sample encode the same CDR3. The chain carries TRBV18 and TRBJ2-3; D not certain. Trimming removed 2 bases from V and 0 bases from J, with 3 bases in between. Germline V CDR1 and CDR2: KGHSH, LQKENI. The CDR3 loop spans 13 amino acids. The CDR3 region is CASSPSSTDTQYF. The CDR3 region has the DNA TGTGCCAGCTCACCATCTAGCACAGATACGCAGTATTTT.

This chain joins TRBV28 and TRBJ2-5, with D possibly matching TRBD1 (5 bases). Trimming cost V 11 bases and J 1 base, with 20 bases left between them. The CDR3 spans 15 residues. Germline V gene sequence: CDR1 MDHEN, CDR2 SYDVKM. In DNA form, the CDR3 reads TGTGCCGTACAATTAGGCATTAGGGGCCAAGAGACCCAGTACTTC. Its protein product is CAVQLGIRGQETQYF.

The chain recombines TRBV11-2 with TRBJ2-7; D might be TRBD1 (5 bases). V lost 1 base and J lost 3, with 16 bases in between. Per germline, CDR1 SGHAT and CDR2 FQNNGV. The CDR3 covers 16 residues. CDR3 sequence: CASSLGAGQVGYEQYF. Here the CDR3 DNA reads TGTGCCAGCAGCTTAGGGGCAGGGCAAGTGGGCTACGAGCAGTACTTC.

With respect to this clone: As the CDR3 is not closed by the conserved phenylalanine or tryptophan, this likely results from a read error. The rearrangement uses TRBV4-2 and TRBJ1-2; D might be TRBD1 (6 bases). Trimming cost V 0 bases and J 5 bases, with 7 bases left between them. CDR1 LGHNA and CDR2 YNFKEQ come from the germline V gene. This CDR3 has 13 amino acids. This chain's CDR3 is CASSQETGYGYTL. CDR3 DNA: TGTGCCAGCAGCCAAGAGACAGGTTATGGCTACACCCTC.

The rearrangement joins TRBV7-3 to TRBJ1-4; the D is unclear. The CDR3 length is 13 residues. V was trimmed by 6 bases and J by 7 bases, leaving 12 bases between them. Germline lookup yields CDR1 SGHTA and CDR2 FQGTGA. CDR3 coding DNA: TGTGCCAGCAGTTTAGGTGCAGGTGAAAAACTGTTTTTT. This gives the protein CASSLGAGEKLFF.

The rearrangement uses TRBV6-1 and TRBJ2-2, with a possible D match to TRBD1 (5 bases). Between the trimmed V and J ends, which lost 8 bases and 1 base, there was a span of 8 bases. The CDR3 extends over 13 amino acids. Germline V gene data show CDR1 as MNHNS and CDR2 as SASEGT. The CDR3 spells CASYQGNTGELFF. For the CDR3, the DNA is TGTGCCAGCTACCAGGGGAACACCGGGGAGCTGTTTTTT.

This clone was found once. This chain links TRBV30 with TRBJ1-5; D is unclear. Trimming took off 3 bases at V and 0 bases at J, with 6 bases between the two ends. CDR1 is GTSNPN, CDR2 SVGIG, per germline (reference sequence). This CDR3 region has 13 residues. CDR3 in DNA: TGTGCCTGGAGGGAGAATAGCAATCAGCCCCAGCATTTT. This gives the protein CAWRENSNQPQHF.

The gene calls are TRBV5-1 and TRBJ1-1; D not resolved. Deletions cut 4 bases from V and 0 bases from J, with 10 bases between. From germline, CDR1 is SGHRS and CDR2 YFSETQ. The CDR3 sequence is 14 residues long. As DNA, the CDR3 is TGCGCCAGCAGCAGTACGGTTATGAACACTGAAGCTTTCTTT. Its translation: CASSSTVMNTEAFF.

This clone has a handful of counts. The chain links TRBV19 to TRBJ2-7, with TRBD1 as a possible D gene (6 bases). The germline CDR1 and CDR2 sequences are LNHDA and SQIVND (reference sequence). The CDR3 is made up of 15 amino acids. The ends were cut back, 2 bases at V and 0 bases at J, with 11 bases in the middle. The CDR3 nucleotides read TGTGCCAGTAGTATAAAGGACAGCTTCTCCTACGAGCAGTACTTC. This translates into CASSIKDSFSYEQYF.

The rearrangement joins TRBV29-1 to TRBJ1-3; D is unclear. Per germline, CDR1 SQVTM and CDR2 ANQGSEA. Trimming removed 5 bases at V and 6 bases at J, with 8 bases between. The CDR3 contains 11 residues. CDR3 coding DNA: TGCAGCGTTTATCTAGTAAACACCATATATTTT. Translating it yields CSVYLVNTIYF.

This chain joins TRBV18 and TRBJ1-3, with 10 bases fitting TRBD1. The CDR3 covers 16 residues. Trimming at V came to 6 bases and at J to 4 bases, leaving 9 bases not matched to a gene. Germline V gene sequence: CDR1 KGHSH, CDR2 LQKENI. The CDR3 sequence is CASSVSGQGSGNTIYF. As DNA, the CDR3 is TGTGCCAGCTCGGTGTCGGGACAGGGGTCAGGAAACACCATATATTTT.

This chain uses TRBV18 with TRBJ2-2; a weak D match, TRBD2 (5 bases). From germline, CDR1 is KGHSH and CDR2 LQKENI. This CDR3 comprises 15 residues. Trimming took off 0 bases at V and 8 bases at J, with 13 bases between the two ends. The CDR3 region has the DNA TGTGCCAGCTCACCACCTATACGGGATGGAGGGGAGCTGTTTTTT. The encoded protein is CASSPPIRDGGELFF.